These 29 T cell receptor beta chains share one sample of origin, sequenced in a study of cytomegalovirus exposure and HLA in healthy donors (dated by TCRdb to 2015 to 2018). Library preparation employed the immunoSEQ multiplex PCR assay. For the multiplex PCR, a mixture combining 60 forward primers for TCR Vbeta segments and 13 reverse primers for TCR Jbeta segments was used. In TCRdb, the immuneACCESS table is reduced to in-frame sequences with V and J assigned. These tables do not hold every clone; where another copy was compared, an unresolved V gene accounts for under half, and the others remain unexplained. The sample includes more than 85,000 clones, with under 80% observed a single time. Roughly 6.3% of the sample rests with the top ten. The sample consisted of PBMCs. The receptor set was obtained from a woman aged 30 to 39 in good health and CMV-seronegative.

This rearrangement joins TRBV6-5 to TRBJ2-7; D is unclear. This CDR3 is built from 14 residues. The V end lost 2 bases, the J end lost 4 bases, and 12 bases lay between the germline ends. Germline V gene lookup returns CDR1 MNHEY and CDR2 SVGAGI. CDR3 nucleotide sequence: TGTGCCAGCAGTTACCAGGAAGACCCTTACGAGCAGTACTTC. It specifies CASSYQEDPYEQYF.

In this sample, this clone turned up once. In DNA, the CDR3 is TGTGCCTGGGCTAGCGCCGTTGGGGAGACCCAGTACTTC. Its translation: CAWASAVGETQYF. V usage is TRBV30 and J usage is TRBJ2-5; D is possibly TRBD2 (6 bases). The CDR3 consists of 13 residues. With 5 bases removed from V and 5 bases from J, the gap between germline ends came to 15 bases. The germline V gene has CDR1 GTSNPN and CDR2 SVGIG (reference sequence).

The chain links TRBV11-3 to TRBJ2-2; no definite D call. This CDR3 comprises 13 residues. V was clipped by 1 base and J by 4 bases, with 4 bases between them. Germline assignment: CDR1 SGHNT and CDR2 YENEEA. The CDR3 DNA is TGTGCCAGCAGCTTAGGGCCCACCGGGGAGCTGTTTTTT. Translating it yields CASSLGPTGELFF.

The V and J genes are TRBV7-6 and TRBJ2-2; a weak D match, TRBD2 (6 bases). Per germline, CDR1 SGHVS and CDR2 FNYEAQ. CDR3 length equals 16 residues. V was cut by 1 base and J by 5 bases, with 14 bases left in between. CDR3 amino acids: CASSLEGGEVTGELFF. DNA for the CDR3: TGTGCCAGCAGCTTAGAGGGCGGGGAGGTGACCGGGGAGCTGTTTTTT.

The genes are TRBV7-8 and TRBJ2-3; 9 bases are a match to TRBD2. V dropped 5 bases and J dropped 2; count of bases not matched to a gene: 11. CDR3 length equals 17 residues. Germline V gene lookup returns CDR1 SGHVS and CDR2 FQNEAQ. The CDR3 region is CASSPMLAGVFTDTQYF. The CDR3 DNA reads as TGTGCCAGCAGCCCTATGTTAGCGGGAGTCTTCACAGATACGCAGTATTTT.

This chain links TRBV29-1 with TRBJ2-7; tentatively, D is TRBD2 (7 bases). The germline V gene encodes CDR1 SQVTM and CDR2 ANQGSEA. Trimming removed 6 bases at V and 4 bases at J, with 13 bases between. This CDR3 has 12 residues. The CDR3 DNA reads TGCAGCGTCGAGGGGGAGGGATACGAGCAGTACTTC. This sequence encodes CSVEGEGYEQYF.

The CDR3 spells CASSTGTANYGYTF. Here the CDR3 DNA reads TGTGCCAGCAGCACCGGGACAGCTAACTATGGCTACACCTTC. The chain has TRBV6-1 and TRBJ1-2; 7 bases agree with TRBD1. Losses at the gene ends were 6 bases for V and 0 bases for J; bases not matched to a gene: 4. Per the germline V gene, CDR1 is MNHNS and CDR2 is SASEGT. This CDR3 comprises 14 residues.

V usage is TRBV10-2 and J usage is TRBJ2-5; unclear D gene. The germline CDR1 and CDR2 sequences are WSHSY and SAAADI. The CDR3 runs to 11 residues. Trimming shortened V by 3 bases and J by 5 bases, and 4 bases separated the two germline ends. As DNA, the CDR3 is TGCGCCAGCAGTGACGGGGAGACCCAGTACTTC. Residues: CASSDGETQYF.

This rearrangement joins TRBV7-2 to TRBJ2-5; 7 nucleotides line up with TRBD2. The CDR3 is 14 residues long. CDR1 SGHTA and CDR2 FQGNSA come from the germline V gene. After removal of 6 bases from V and 5 bases from J, the junction contained 9 bases not matched to a gene. The CDR3: CASSGGRAEETQYF. The CDR3 nucleotides are TGTGCCAGCAGTGGTGGGAGGGCCGAGGAGACCCAGTACTTC.

This chain uses TRBV28 with TRBJ1-1; a possible D gene is TRBD1 (6 bases). Germline lookup yields CDR1 MDHEN and CDR2 SYDVKM. V lost 6 bases and J lost 4, with 18 bases in between. The CDR3 contains 15 residues. CDR3 nucleotides: TGTGCCAGCAGCCACTCACAGGGCTGGGGCACTGAAGCTTTCTTT. Amino acid sequence: CASSHSQGWGTEAFF.

The V call is TRBV10-3, the J call TRBJ1-3; 8 nucleotides match TRBD1. This CDR3 is built from 14 residues. V dropped 10 bases and J dropped 4; count of bases not matched to a gene: 9. Germline values: CDR1 ENHRY, CDR2 SYGVKD. The CDR3 sequence: CATKSDRDGNTIYF. For the CDR3, the DNA is TGTGCCACCAAATCGGACAGGGACGGAAACACCATATATTTT.

In this sample, this clone turned up a few times. The chain is built from TRBV18 and TRBJ1-1, with D unclear. Germline V CDR1 and CDR2: KGHSH, LQKENI. Trimming pared 3 bases from V and 1 base from J, leaving 12 bases between. The CDR3 extends over 15 amino acids. The CDR3 bases are TGTGCCAGCTCACCCCCCGGACTGCGGAACACTGAAGCTTTCTTT. Residues: CASSPPGLRNTEAFF.

This chain joins TRBV5-4 and TRBJ1-1, with no clear D. Germline-derived CDR1 and CDR2 are SGHNT and YYREEE (reference sequence). V lost 4 bases and J lost 1, with 17 bases in between. This CDR3 contains 16 residues. The CDR3 nucleotides are TGTGCCAGCAGCCCGGCCCTCGGGGAGGGGAACACTGAAGCTTTCTTT. It encodes CASSPALGEGNTEAFF.

This rearrangement joins TRBV9 to TRBJ1-2; possibly TRBD1 for D (5 bases). CDR1 is SGDLS and CDR2 is YYNGEE in the germline V gene. This CDR3 region has 12 residues. Trimming removed 2 bases at V and 7 bases at J, with 9 bases between. The CDR3 DNA follows: TGTGCCAGCAGCGTTCAGGGTTCTGGCTACACCTTC. Amino acids: CASSVQGSGYTF.

The genes are TRBV5-5 and TRBJ2-7; D possibly corresponds to TRBD2 (6 bases). Germline V gives CDR1 SGHKS, CDR2 YYEKEE (reference sequence). This CDR3 is built from 14 residues. Trimming pared 0 bases from V and 8 bases from J, leaving 15 bases between. DNA of the CDR3: TGTGCCAGCAGCTTGGCCCGACTAGTATTCCAGCAGTACTTC. Amino acids: CASSLARLVFQQYF.

The chain has TRBV5-1 and TRBJ1-1, with 8 bases lining up with TRBD1. This CDR3 comprises 15 residues. From germline, CDR1 is SGHRS and CDR2 YFSETQ. The ends lost 5 bases at V and 0 bases at J; junction bases unmatched: 6. CDR3: CASSLQGGVNTEAFF. In nucleotides, the CDR3 is TGCGCCAGCAGTCTACAGGGGGGGGTGAACACTGAAGCTTTCTTT.

The rearrangement joins TRBV5-6 to TRBJ2-7; 11 bases line up with TRBD2. CDR3 length: 18 amino acids. The germline V gene encodes CDR1 SGHDT and CDR2 YYEEEE. The junction had 18 bases not matched to a gene; V was cut back by 4 bases and J by 6 bases. The CDR3 DNA sequence: TGTGCCAGCAGCGTTAGCGGGGGGGCCTGGAGGCGGCGGGGCGAGCAGTACTTC. Its protein is CASSVSGGAWRRRGEQYF.

This sequence joins TRBV30 and TRBJ2-7; 7 nucleotides line up with TRBD2. CDR3 length: 14 amino acids. The germline CDR1 and CDR2 sequences are GTSNPN and SVGIG (reference sequence). After removal of 2 bases from V and 4 bases from J, the junction contained 8 bases not matched to a gene. In DNA form, the CDR3 reads TGTGCCTGGAGTTTGGGGGGGTCGGGGTACGAGCAGTACTTC. Protein: CAWSLGGSGYEQYF.

This clone has a handful of counts. J is TRBJ1-3 and V is TRBV6-1; D remains ambiguous. CDR3 length equals 15 residues. Germline loops: CDR1 MNHNS, CDR2 SASEGT. Trimming cost V 3 bases and J 0 bases, with 9 bases left between them. The CDR3 DNA reads TGTGCCAGCAGTGACGGCAGGCCCTCTGGAAACACCATATATTTT. Translation gives CASSDGRPSGNTIYF.

This clone appeared a single time. The chain links TRBV28 to TRBJ1-5; TRBD1 matches 8 bases. The germline gives CDR1 MDHEN, CDR2 SYDVKM. The CDR3 spans 16 residues. Losses at the gene ends were 7 bases for V and 5 bases for J; bases not matched to a gene: 13. The CDR3 nucleotides are TGTGCCAGCACCAAAACCGACAGGGGCGAGTATCAGCCCCAGCATTTT. Encoded protein: CASTKTDRGEYQPQHF.

The chain links TRBV5-4 to TRBJ2-7; 7 bases line up with TRBD2. This CDR3 spans 13 amino acids. Losses at the gene ends were 2 bases for V and 9 bases for J; bases not matched to a gene: 8. Germline-derived CDR1 and CDR2 are SGHNT and YYREEE (reference sequence). The CDR3 protein is CASSFRRERTQYF. CDR3 in DNA: TGTGCCAGCAGCTTTCGGCGGGAGCGAACGCAGTACTTC.

This clone appeared a few times. The gene calls are TRBV19 and TRBJ2-7; 8 bases are shared with TRBD1. The CDR3 is made up of 17 amino acids. CDR1 is LNHDA and CDR2 is SQIVND in the germline V gene (reference sequence). V trimming: 4 bases; J trimming: 5 bases; junction bases outside the gene matches: 16. The CDR3 loop reads CASSNVGQGSRNNEQYF. The CDR3 DNA follows: TGTGCCAGTAGTAACGTAGGACAGGGATCAAGGAACAACGAGCAGTACTTC.

This clone was seen a single time. V is TRBV9 and J is TRBJ1-4; TRBD1 might be the D (5 bases). Deletions cut 0 bases from V and 8 bases from J, with 8 bases between. This CDR3 is built from 13 residues. The germline gives CDR1 SGDLS, CDR2 YYNGEE. The CDR3 region has the DNA TGTGCCAGCAGCGTAGTGCAGGGAGAAAAACTGTTTTTT. Protein product: CASSVVQGEKLFF.

V gene TRBV29-1 combines with J gene TRBJ2-1, with 10 bases identical to TRBD2. CDR1 and CDR2 (germline): SQVTM, ANQGSEA. Trimming removed 3 bases from V and 0 bases from J; junction bases left unmatched: 2. The CDR3 sequence is 15 residues long. The CDR3 here is CSVDPSGSSYNEQFF. CDR3 DNA sequence: TGCAGCGTTGACCCTAGCGGGAGCTCCTACAATGAGCAGTTCTTC.

The DNA for the CDR3 is TGCGCCAGCAGCCAAACTAGCGGGGGAAACACCGGGGAGCTGTTTTTT. This translates into CASSQTSGGNTGELFF. The V call is TRBV5-1, the J call TRBJ2-2, with 11 bases fitting TRBD2. Losses at the gene ends were 4 bases for V and 2 bases for J; bases not matched to a gene: 4. The germline V gene encodes CDR1 SGHRS and CDR2 YFSETQ. The CDR3 runs to 16 residues.

The chain is built from TRBV9 and TRBJ2-3; a possible D gene is TRBD2 (7 bases). V was cut by 2 bases and J by 0 bases, with 10 bases left in between. The CDR3 runs to 15 residues. Germline CDR1 is SGDLS and CDR2 is YYNGEE. As DNA, the CDR3 is TGTGCCAGCAGCGTCGGGGGGCGGAGCACAGATACGCAGTATTTT. Encoded protein: CASSVGGRSTDTQYF. The full variable domain, its missing parts supplied by reference TRBV9 and TRBJ2-3, is DSGVTQTPKHLITATGQRVTLRCSPRSGDLSVYWYQQSLDQGLQFLIQYYNGEERAKGNILERFSAQQFPDLHSELNLSSLELGDSALYFCASSVGGRSTDTQYFGPGTRLTVL.

V is TRBV11-2 and J is TRBJ1-4; D may be TRBD1 (6 bases). V lost 0 bases and J lost 8, with 22 bases in between. Germline CDR1 is SGHAT and CDR2 is FQNNGV. The length of the CDR3 is 18 residues. Here the CDR3 DNA reads TGTGCCAGCAGCTTAGATCTGCAGGGGACGCCACGAGAGGAAAAACTGTTTTTT. This encodes CASSLDLQGTPREEKLFF. The full variable domain, its missing parts supplied by reference TRBV11-2 and TRBJ1-4, is EAGVAQSPRYKIIEKRQSVAFWCNPISGHATLYWYQQILGQGPKLLIQFQNNGVVDDSQLPKDRFSAERLKGVDSTLKIQPAKLEDSAVYLCASSLDLQGTPREEKLFFGSGTQLSVL.

The CDR3 is CASGQSSNEKLFF. Here the CDR3 DNA reads TGTGCCAGCGGACAGTCTTCGAATGAAAAACTGTTTTTT. The V call is TRBV19, the J call TRBJ1-4, with a tentative D call TRBD1 (6 bases). Between the trimmed V and J ends, which lost 9 bases and 5 bases, there was a span of 13 bases. Germline values: CDR1 LNHDA, CDR2 SQIVND (reference sequence). The CDR3 totals 13 residues.

The J gene is TRBJ1-2, the V gene TRBV7-8; 7 bases agree with TRBD1. CDR3 length: 12 residues. V lost 5 bases and J lost 8; bases outside the gene matches: 5. Germline V gene lookup returns CDR1 SGHVS and CDR2 FQNEAQ. As DNA, the CDR3 is TGTGCCAGCAGCCCATCGACAGGGGGCTACACCTTC. Residues: CASSPSTGGYTF.